The T cell receptor (beta chain) under discussion was sequenced for a study of T cells after yellow fever vaccination (dated by TCRdb to the late 2010s). Notes on the research overall: The SMART-Seq v4 Ultra Low Input RNA kit was used to prepare libraries from fractions with low cell numbers. To follow T-cell clones before and after primary and booster YFV17D yellow fever vaccination, bulk TCR alpha and beta repertoires were sequenced over time. Two healthy male donors made up the cohort, one aged 18 to 30 years and the other aged 30 to 40 years. Blood was collected at multiple timepoints before and after primary and secondary immunization, and bulk PBMC replicates and cell subsets were isolated. What the work shows at the level of the full study, not this receptor alone: Because only a couple of donors were included in the study, the extent to which the findings can be generalized is limited. A small share of clonotypes was detected in both CD4 and CD8 compartments, with the overlap likely arising from convergent recombination. Compared with the primary T-cell response, the secondary T-cell response was weaker but faster, peaking on day 5 rather than day 15. Computational filtering was needed because FACS-sorted repertoires could contain abundant contaminating clonotypes from the bulk population. After the booster, most clones that had expanded after primary vaccination were detected again (around 97% of CD4 and around nine tenths of CD8), suggesting broad maintenance of memory.

The CDR3 goes from the cysteine to the phenylalanine over 17 residues. The sequence is cut down to CDR3 DNA, 51 bases in frame from base 1. V ends up 0 bases short and J 9 bases short, with an unmatched junction base count of 12. Looking up the germline V gene (reference sequence) yields CDR1 LGHDT and CDR2 YNNKEL. Notes on this clonotype: What this receptor recognizes is not known. The record has no base qualities; no much larger clone is one base away.

The sample's treatment or condition label, decoded: live attenuated yellow fever vaccine strain. A standard Ficoll-Paque protocol was used to isolate PBMCs from peripheral blood. Dynabeads CD4 and CD8 positive selection kits were used to isolate the CD4 and CD8 T-cell fractions. TriZol was used to extract RNA from bulk PBMCs, from CD4 and CD8 fractions, and from dextramer-positive and dextramer-negative fractions. The reads were generated on an Illumina NovaSeq 6000. TCR cDNA was synthesized by 5'RACE template switching, through which a universal primer site and unique molecular identifiers were introduced. cDNA synthesis was primed from both the TCR alpha and TCR beta constant segments. Library amplification used two PCR steps, and the second PCR step added sample barcodes and sequencing adapters. Sequencing of libraries was performed on Illumina HiSeq 2500 (2x100 bp) or NovaSeq (2x150 bp). Per the authors' processing: Demultiplexing of reads and collapsing into UMI consensus sequences were performed with MIGEC, and V(D)J alignment was carried out with MiXCR. Vaccine-responding clonotypes were identified with edgeR using replicate PBMC samples, with FDR below 0.01 and a log2 fold change above 5 up to day 15 being required. Bulk clonotypes were assigned CD4 or CD8 identity according to which sequenced CD4 or CD8 repertoire held them at higher abundance. Using fastp at Q25 and MiXCR, TCRdb reprocessed the public reads and kept productive beta chains. Each entry is one CDR3 protein sequence, shown with its most common DNA and genes. The authors' filters were not applied to this entry. The sample profile shows about 99,000 distinct CDR3 sequences; roughly 5.2% of them were found once. 35% to 45% of the sample is held by the ten biggest clonotypes.

Sequenced material: CD8+ T cells sorted from PBMCs, taken 10 days after the yellow fever booster vaccination. The receptor chain draws on TRBV3-1 and TRBJ2-5, and TRBD2 aligns with 11 junction nucleotides. The source of this sequence is a man between 18 and 29 years old who received the YFV17D yellow fever vaccine. CDR3 loop: CASSQETSGANPRAQYF. The sequenced DNA is TGTGCCAGCAGCCAAGAGACTAGCGGGGCGAACCCAAGGGCCCAGTACTTC.